This T cell receptor beta chain derives from a study of blood T cells in healthy people across ages. Study-level background: Template switching caught about one barcoded beta molecule for each two T cells. Whole-study findings and limits: A roughly linear fall in TCR beta diversity per million T cells was seen with increasing age.

This CDR3 has 12 residues. Trimming cost V 4 bases and J 8 bases, with 10 bases left between them. Germline lookup yields CDR1 SGHDT and CDR2 YYEEEE. A second roughly 7 to 12 cycle PCR used barcoded and J-beta primers. The template-switch adaptor was a 5' adaptor with 12 random nucleotides. It tagged each cDNA molecule. MiXCR, applied by TCRdb to the 5' RACE reads, yields one record per CDR3 protein. In the table there are about 640,000 distinct CDR3 sequences, roughly 50% of which are singletons. This clonotype came up a few times. The antigen is not known. V usage is TRBV5-6 and J usage is TRBJ2-1; D not resolved. Sequencing was performed on blood. The sequence was collected from a man in his sixties in good health. Written as DNA, the CDR3 is TGTGCCAGCAGCGCTGGAACCCATGAGCAGTTCTTC. Amino acids: CASSAGTHEQFF. Full variable domain (rest looked up from reference TRBV5-6 and TRBJ2-1): DAGVTQSPTHLIKTRGQQVTLRCSPKSGHDTVSWYQQALGQGPQFIFQYYEEEERQRGNFPDRFSGHQFPNYSSELNVNALLLGDSALYLCASSAGTHEQFFGPGTRLTVL.